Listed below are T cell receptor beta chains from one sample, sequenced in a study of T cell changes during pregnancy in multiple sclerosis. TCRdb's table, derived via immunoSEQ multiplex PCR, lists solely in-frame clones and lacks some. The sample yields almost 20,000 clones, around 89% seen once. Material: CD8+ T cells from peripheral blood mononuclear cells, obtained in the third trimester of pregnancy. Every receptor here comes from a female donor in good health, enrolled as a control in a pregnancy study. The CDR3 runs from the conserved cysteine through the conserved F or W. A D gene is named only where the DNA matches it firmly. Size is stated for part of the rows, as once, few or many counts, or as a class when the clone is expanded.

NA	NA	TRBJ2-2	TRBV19	CASEVLANTGELFF	TGTGCCAGTGAGGTTCTCGCGAACACCGGGGAGCTGTTTTTT
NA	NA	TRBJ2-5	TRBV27	CASSFGGQETQYF	TGTGCCAGCAGTTTTGGGGGGCAAGAGACCCAGTACTTC
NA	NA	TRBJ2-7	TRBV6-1	CASSEGTPYEQYF	TGTGCCAGCAGTGAAGGGACACCCTACGAGCAGTACTTC
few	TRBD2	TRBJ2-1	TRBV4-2	CASSQEAGGPYNEQFF	TGTGCCAGCAGCCAAGAGGCGGGAGGGCCCTACAATGAGCAGTTCTTC
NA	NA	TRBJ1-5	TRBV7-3	CASSLGRGQPQHF	TGTGCCAGCAGCCTGGGAAGGGGCCAGCCCCAGCATTTT
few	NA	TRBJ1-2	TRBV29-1	CSGLDSHYGYTF	TGCAGCGGTCTGGACAGCCACTATGGCTACACCTTC
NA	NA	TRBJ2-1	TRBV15	CATSRDAGGSYNEQFF	TGTGCCACCAGCAGAGATGCCGGGGGTTCCTACAATGAGCAGTTCTTC
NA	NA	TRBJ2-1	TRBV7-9	CASSSTGASYNEQFF	TGTGCCAGCAGCTCGACAGGAGCCTCCTACAATGAGCAGTTCTTC
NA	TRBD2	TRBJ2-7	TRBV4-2	CASSQDGFGRETPYEQYF	TGTGCCAGCAGCCAAGATGGCTTCGGGCGGGAGACCCCGTACGAGCAGTACTTC
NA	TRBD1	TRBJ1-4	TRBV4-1	CASSSGQGSEKLFF	TGCGCCAGCAGCTCGGGACAGGGTAGTGAAAAACTGTTTTTT
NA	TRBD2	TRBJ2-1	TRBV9	CASSYGTSGDYNEQFF	TGTGCCAGCAGCTACGGGACTAGCGGAGACTACAATGAGCAGTTCTTC
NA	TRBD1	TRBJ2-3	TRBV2	CASSDGTGPLSMWTDTQYF	TGTGCCAGCAGTGACGGGACAGGGCCTCTCTCGATGTGGACAGATACGCAGTATTTT
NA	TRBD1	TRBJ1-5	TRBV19	CASSIGAGGGQPQHF	TGTGCCAGTAGTATAGGGGCAGGGGGCGGTCAGCCCCAGCATTTT
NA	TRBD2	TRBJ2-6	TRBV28	CASSVAGVYSGANVLTF	TGTGCCAGCAGTGTAGCGGGAGTCTACTCTGGGGCCAACGTCCTGACTTTC
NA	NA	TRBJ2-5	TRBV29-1	CSVEGARRDIGTQYF	TGCAGCGTTGAAGGGGCCCGCCGAGACATAGGGACCCAGTACTTC
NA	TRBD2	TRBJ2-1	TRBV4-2	CASSSGTSGSSYNEQFF	TGTGCCAGCAGCTCCGGGACTAGCGGGAGCTCCTACAATGAGCAGTTCTTC
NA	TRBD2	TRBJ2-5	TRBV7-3	CASSLTGLAGETQYF	TGTGCCAGCAGCTTAACGGGACTAGCGGGAGAGACCCAGTACTTC
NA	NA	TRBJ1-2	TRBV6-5	CASRPDNYYGYTF	TGTGCCAGCAGACCCGACAACTACTATGGCTACACCTTC
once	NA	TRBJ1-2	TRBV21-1	CASSEGEGTRYGYTF	TGTGCCAGCAGCGAAGGGGAAGGGACTCGCTATGGCTACACCTTC
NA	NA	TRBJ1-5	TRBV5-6	CASSLQGQSVNQPQHF	TGTGCCAGCAGCTTGCAAGGACAGTCAGTTAATCAGCCCCAGCATTTT
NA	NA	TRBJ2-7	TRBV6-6	CASSSIYEQYF	TGTGCCAGCAGTTCAATTTACGAGCAGTACTTC
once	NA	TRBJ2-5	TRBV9	CASSVLRETQYF	TGTGCCAGCAGCGTACTAAGAGAGACCCAGTACTTC
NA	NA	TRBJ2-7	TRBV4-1	CASSLQPTSGNYEQYF	TGCGCCAGCAGCCTGCAACCTACCTCAGGGAACTACGAGCAGTACTTC
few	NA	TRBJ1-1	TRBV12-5	CASGQGYTEAFF	TGTGCTAGTGGACAGGGATACACTGAAGCTTTCTTT
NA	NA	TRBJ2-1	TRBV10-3	CAISVRVGGSSSYNEQFF	TGTGCCATCAGCGTAAGGGTTGGGGGGTCGAGCTCCTACAATGAGCAGTTCTTC
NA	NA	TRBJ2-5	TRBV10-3	CAISNRQEGRETQYF	TGTGCCATCAGTAACCGACAGGAAGGAAGAGAGACCCAGTACTTC
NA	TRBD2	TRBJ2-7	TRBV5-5	CASSGRAGGNEQYF	TGTGCCAGCAGCGGTCGTGCGGGGGGAAACGAGCAGTACTTC
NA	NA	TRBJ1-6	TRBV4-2	CASSLWGGGGRSYNSPLHF	TGTGCCAGCAGCCTATGGGGGGGAGGTGGACGGTCCTATAATTCACCCCTCCACTTT
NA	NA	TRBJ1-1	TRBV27	CASSLLVEAEAFF	TGTGCCAGCAGTTTATTAGTGGAGGCCGAAGCTTTCTTT
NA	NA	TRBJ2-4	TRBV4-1	CASSHGLAKNIQYF	TGCGCCAGCAGCCATGGGCTAGCCAAAAACATTCAGTACTTC
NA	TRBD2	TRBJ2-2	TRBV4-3	CASSQDALAGVYTGELFF	TGCGCCAGCAGCCAAGATGCGCTAGCGGGAGTCTACACCGGGGAGCTGTTTTTT
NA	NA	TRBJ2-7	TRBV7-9	CASSPPSYEQYF	TGTGCCAGCAGCCCTCCCAGTTACGAGCAGTACTTC
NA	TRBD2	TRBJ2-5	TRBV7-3	CASSLTGGRGETQYF	TGTGCCAGCAGCTTAACCGGCGGGAGGGGGGAGACCCAGTACTTC
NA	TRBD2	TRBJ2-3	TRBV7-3	CASSLMAGGTDTQYF	TGTGCCAGCAGCTTAATGGCGGGAGGTACAGATACGCAGTATTTT
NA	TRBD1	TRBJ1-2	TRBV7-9	CASSSPGQSTYGYTF	TGTGCCAGCAGCTCCCCGGGACAGTCCACCTATGGCTACACCTTC
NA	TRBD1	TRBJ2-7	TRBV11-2	CASSSGQGPYEQYF	TGTGCCAGCAGCTCGGGACAGGGTCCCTACGAGCAGTACTTC
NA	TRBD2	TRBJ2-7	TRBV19	CASSLLAGYGEQYF	TGTGCCAGTAGTTTACTAGCGGGATATGGCGAGCAGTACTTC
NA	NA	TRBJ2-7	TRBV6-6	CASSTIFARTTALYF	TGTGCCAGCAGTACCATCTTCGCTAGAACGACGGCTCTGTACTTC
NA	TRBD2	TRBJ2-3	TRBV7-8	CASSLASGVMDTQYF	TGTGCCAGCAGCTTAGCTAGCGGGGTCATGGATACGCAGTATTTT
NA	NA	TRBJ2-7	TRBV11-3	CASSSRAEGNYEQYF	TGTGCCAGCAGCTCACGGGCCGAGGGAAATTACGAGCAGTACTTC
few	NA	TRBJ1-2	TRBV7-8	CASSLGERPRPANYGYTF	TGTGCCAGCAGCTTAGGGGAGAGACCACGACCCGCAAACTATGGCTACACCTTC
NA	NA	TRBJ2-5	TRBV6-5	CASSYYGANRGETQYF	TGTGCCAGCAGTTACTACGGTGCTAATCGCGGAGAGACCCAGTACTTC
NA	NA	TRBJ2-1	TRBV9	CASSVAWDKVRNEQFF	TGTGCCAGCAGCGTAGCGTGGGACAAGGTACGCAATGAGCAGTTCTTC
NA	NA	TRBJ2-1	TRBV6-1	CASSESGEGHEQFF	TGTGCCAGCAGTGAATCAGGTGAGGGTCATGAGCAGTTCTTC
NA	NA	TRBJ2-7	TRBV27	CATQTGTLYEQYF	TGTGCCACGCAAACGGGGACACTCTACGAGCAGTACTTC
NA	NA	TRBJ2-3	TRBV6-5	CASSRGALSTDTQYF	TGTGCCAGCAGTCGGGGGGCCCTCAGCACAGATACGCAGTATTTT
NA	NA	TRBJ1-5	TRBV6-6	CASRFAVESNQPQHF	TGTGCCAGCAGGTTTGCTGTAGAATCCAATCAGCCCCAGCATTTT
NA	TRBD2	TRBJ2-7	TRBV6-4	CASRPGLAGGGYEQYF	TGTGCCAGCAGGCCGGGACTAGCGGGGGGGGGCTACGAGCAGTACTTC
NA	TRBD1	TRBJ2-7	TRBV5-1	CASRPTGTGENEQYF	TGCGCCAGCAGGCCCACCGGGACAGGGGAAAACGAGCAGTACTTC